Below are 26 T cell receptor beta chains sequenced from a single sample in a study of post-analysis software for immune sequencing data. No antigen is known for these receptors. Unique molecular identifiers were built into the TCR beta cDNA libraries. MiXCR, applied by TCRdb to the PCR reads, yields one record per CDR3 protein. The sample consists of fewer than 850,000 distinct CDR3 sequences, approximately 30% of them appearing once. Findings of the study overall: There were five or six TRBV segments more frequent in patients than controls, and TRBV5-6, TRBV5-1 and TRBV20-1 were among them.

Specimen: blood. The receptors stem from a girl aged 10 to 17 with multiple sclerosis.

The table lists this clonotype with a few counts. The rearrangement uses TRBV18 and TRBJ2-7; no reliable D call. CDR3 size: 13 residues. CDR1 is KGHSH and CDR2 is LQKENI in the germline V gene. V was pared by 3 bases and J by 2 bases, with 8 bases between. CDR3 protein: CASSPGVPYEQYF. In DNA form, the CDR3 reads TGTGCCAGCTCACCCGGCGTTCCCTACGAGCAGTACTTC.

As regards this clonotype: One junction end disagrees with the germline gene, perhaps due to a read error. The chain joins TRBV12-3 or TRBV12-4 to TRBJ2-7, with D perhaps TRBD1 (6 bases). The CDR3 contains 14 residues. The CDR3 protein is CASWVTGSSCEQYF. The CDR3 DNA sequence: TGTGCCAGCTGGGTCACAGGGAGCTCCTGCGAGCAGTACTTC.

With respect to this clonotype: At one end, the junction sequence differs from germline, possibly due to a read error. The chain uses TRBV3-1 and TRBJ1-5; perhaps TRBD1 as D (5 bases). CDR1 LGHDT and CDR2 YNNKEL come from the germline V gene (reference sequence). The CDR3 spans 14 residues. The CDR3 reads CASSQSRGAQPQHF. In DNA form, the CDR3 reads TGCGCCAGCAGCCAGTCAAGGGGCGCTCAGCCCCAGCATTTT.

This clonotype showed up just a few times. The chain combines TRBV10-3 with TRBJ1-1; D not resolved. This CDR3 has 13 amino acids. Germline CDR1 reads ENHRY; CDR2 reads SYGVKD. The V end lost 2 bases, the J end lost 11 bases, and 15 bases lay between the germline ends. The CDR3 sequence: CAISETPAIGAFF. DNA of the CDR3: TGTGCCATCAGTGAGACCCCAGCCATCGGTGCTTTCTTT.

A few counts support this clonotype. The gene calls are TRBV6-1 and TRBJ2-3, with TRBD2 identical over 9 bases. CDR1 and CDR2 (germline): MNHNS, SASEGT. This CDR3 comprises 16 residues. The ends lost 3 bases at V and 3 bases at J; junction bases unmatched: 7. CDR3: CASSDLGLAKTDTQYF. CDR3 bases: TGTGCCAGCAGTGACCTCGGACTAGCGAAAACAGATACGCAGTATTTT.

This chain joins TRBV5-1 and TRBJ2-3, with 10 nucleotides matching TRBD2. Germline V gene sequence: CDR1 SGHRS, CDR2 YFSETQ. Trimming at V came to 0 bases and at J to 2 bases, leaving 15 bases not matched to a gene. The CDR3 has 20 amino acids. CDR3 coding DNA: TGCGCCAGCAGCTTGGTCCGAGTTAGCGGGAGGACGACCCCCACAGATACGCAGTATTTT. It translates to CASSLVRVSGRTTPTDTQYF. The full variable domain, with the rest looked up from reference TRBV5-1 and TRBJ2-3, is KAGVTQTPRYLIKTRGQQVTLSCSPISGHRSVSWYQQTPGQGLQFLFEYFSETQRNKGNFPGRFSGRQFSNSRSEMNVSTLELGDSALYLCASSLVRVSGRTTPTDTQYFGPGTRLTVL.

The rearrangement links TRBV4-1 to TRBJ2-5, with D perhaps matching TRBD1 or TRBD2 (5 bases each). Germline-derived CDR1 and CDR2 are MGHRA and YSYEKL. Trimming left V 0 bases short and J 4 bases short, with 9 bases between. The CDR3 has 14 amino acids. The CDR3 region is CASSQEGPPETQYF. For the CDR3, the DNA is TGCGCCAGCAGCCAAGAGGGACCCCCAGAGACCCAGTACTTC.

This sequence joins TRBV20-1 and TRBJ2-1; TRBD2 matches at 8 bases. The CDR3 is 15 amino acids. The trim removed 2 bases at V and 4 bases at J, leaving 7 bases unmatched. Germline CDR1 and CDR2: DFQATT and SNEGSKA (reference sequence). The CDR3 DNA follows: TGCAGTGCTAGAAAGGCGAGCGGGGGTTACAATGAGCAGTTCTTC. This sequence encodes CSARKASGGYNEQFF.

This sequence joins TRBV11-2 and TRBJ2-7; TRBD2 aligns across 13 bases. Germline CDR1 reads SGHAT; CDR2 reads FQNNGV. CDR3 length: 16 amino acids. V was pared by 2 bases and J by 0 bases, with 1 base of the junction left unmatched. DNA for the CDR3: TGTGCCAGCAGCTTAAGACTAGCGGGAGGCTCCTACGAGCAGTACTTC. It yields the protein CASSLRLAGGSYEQYF. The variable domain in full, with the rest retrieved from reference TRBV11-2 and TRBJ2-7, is EAGVAQSPRYKIIEKRQSVAFWCNPISGHATLYWYQQILGQGPKLLIQFQNNGVVDDSQLPKDRFSAERLKGVDSTLKIQPAKLEDSAVYLCASSLRLAGGSYEQYFGPGTRLTVT.

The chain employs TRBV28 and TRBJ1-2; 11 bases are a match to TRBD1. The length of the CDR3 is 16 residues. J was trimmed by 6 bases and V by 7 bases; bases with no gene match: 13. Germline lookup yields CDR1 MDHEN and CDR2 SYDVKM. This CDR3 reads CASTDSGQGARDGYTF. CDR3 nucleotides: TGTGCCAGCACCGACAGCGGACAGGGGGCACGGGATGGCTACACCTTC.

CDR3 bases: TGCGCCAGCAGCGTAAGGCGGACTGGCTCCGAGCAGTACTTC. It codes for CASSVRRTGSEQYF. This chain joins TRBV5-1 and TRBJ2-7; D might be TRBD2 (5 bases). V gave up 4 bases and J gave up 6 bases, with 17 bases separating them. This CDR3 contains 14 residues. CDR1 is SGHRS, CDR2 YFSETQ, per germline.

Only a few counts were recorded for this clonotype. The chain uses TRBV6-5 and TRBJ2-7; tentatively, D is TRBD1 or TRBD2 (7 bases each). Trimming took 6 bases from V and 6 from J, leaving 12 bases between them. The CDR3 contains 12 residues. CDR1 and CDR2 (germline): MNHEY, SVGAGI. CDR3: CASSQGGFEQYF. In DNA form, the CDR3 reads TGTGCCAGCAGCCAGGGGGGGTTCGAGCAGTACTTC.

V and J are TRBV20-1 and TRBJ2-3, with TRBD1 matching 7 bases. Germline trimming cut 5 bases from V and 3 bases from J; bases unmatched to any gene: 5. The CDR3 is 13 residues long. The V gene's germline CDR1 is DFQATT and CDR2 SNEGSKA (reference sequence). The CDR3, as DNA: TGCAGTGCTTATTCCAGGGGGACAGATACGCAGTATTTT. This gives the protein CSAYSRGTDTQYF.

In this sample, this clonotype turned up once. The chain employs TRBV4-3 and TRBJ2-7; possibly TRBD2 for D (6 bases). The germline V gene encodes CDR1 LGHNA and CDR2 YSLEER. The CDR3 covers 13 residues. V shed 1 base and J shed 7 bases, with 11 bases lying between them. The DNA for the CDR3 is TGCGCCAGCAGCCAAGGCCGCCGGGGGGAGCAGTACTTC. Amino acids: CASSQGRRGEQYF.

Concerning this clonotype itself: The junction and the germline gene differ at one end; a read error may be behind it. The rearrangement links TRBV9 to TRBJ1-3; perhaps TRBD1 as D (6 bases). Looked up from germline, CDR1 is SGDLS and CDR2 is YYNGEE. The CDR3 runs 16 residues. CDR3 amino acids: CASSTRTVAGGNAIYF. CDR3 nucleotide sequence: TGTGCCAGCAGCACCCGGACAGTCGCTGGGGGAAACGCCATATATTTT.

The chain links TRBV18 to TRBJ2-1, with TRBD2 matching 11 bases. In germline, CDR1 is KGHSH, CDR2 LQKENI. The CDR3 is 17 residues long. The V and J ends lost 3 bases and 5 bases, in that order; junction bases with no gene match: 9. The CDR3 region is CASSPDTTGLADNEQFF. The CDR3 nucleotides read TGTGCCAGCTCACCCGATACAACGGGACTAGCGGACAATGAGCAGTTCTTC.

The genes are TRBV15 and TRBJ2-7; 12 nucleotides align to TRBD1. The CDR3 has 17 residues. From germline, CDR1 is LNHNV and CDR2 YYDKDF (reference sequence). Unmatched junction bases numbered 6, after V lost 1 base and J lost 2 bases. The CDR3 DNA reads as TGTGCCACCAGCAGAGTCCTCGGGACAGGGGGCACCTACGAGCAGTACTTC. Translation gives CATSRVLGTGGTYEQYF.

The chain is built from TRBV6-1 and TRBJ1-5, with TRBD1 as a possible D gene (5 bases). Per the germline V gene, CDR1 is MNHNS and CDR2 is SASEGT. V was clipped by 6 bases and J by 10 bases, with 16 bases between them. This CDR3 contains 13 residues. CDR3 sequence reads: CASSPTHGAPQHF. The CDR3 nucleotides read TGTGCCAGCAGCCCCACCCATGGGGCACCCCAGCATTTT.

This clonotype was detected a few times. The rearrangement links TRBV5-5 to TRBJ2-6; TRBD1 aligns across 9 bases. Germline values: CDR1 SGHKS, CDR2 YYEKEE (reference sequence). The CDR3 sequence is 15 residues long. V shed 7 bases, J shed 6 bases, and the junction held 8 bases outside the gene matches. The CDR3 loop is CASGKQGAQANVLTF. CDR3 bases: TGTGCCAGCGGTAAACAGGGGGCACAGGCCAACGTCCTGACTTTC.

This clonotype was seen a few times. CDR3 amino acids: CSARVRDSYQPQHF. CDR3 in DNA: TGCAGTGCTAGAGTGAGGGACAGCTATCAGCCCCAGCATTTT. The chain has TRBV20-1 and TRBJ1-5, with 7 bases fitting TRBD1. CDR1 is DFQATT, CDR2 SNEGSKA, per germline (reference sequence). The J segment lost 5 bases and the V segment lost 1 base, leaving 5 bases of the junction unmatched. The CDR3 spans 14 residues.

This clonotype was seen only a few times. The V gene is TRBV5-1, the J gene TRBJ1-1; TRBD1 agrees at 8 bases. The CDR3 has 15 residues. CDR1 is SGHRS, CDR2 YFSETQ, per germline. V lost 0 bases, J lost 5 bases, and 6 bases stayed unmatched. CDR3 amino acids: CASSLDGQGRTEAFF. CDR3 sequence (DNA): TGCGCCAGCAGCTTGGATGGACAGGGTAGAACTGAAGCTTTCTTT. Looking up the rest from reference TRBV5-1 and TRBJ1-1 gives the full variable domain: KAGVTQTPRYLIKTRGQQVTLSCSPISGHRSVSWYQQTPGQGLQFLFEYFSETQRNKGNFPGRFSGRQFSNSRSEMNVSTLELGDSALYLCASSLDGQGRTEAFFGQGTRLTVV.

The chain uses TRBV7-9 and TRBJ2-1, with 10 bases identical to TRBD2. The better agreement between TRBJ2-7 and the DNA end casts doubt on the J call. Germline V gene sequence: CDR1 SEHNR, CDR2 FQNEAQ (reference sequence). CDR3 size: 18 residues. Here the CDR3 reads CASSPRGASGSSYNEQYF. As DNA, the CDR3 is TGTGCCAGCAGCCCACGGGGGGCTAGCGGGAGCTCCTACAATGAGCAGTACTTC.

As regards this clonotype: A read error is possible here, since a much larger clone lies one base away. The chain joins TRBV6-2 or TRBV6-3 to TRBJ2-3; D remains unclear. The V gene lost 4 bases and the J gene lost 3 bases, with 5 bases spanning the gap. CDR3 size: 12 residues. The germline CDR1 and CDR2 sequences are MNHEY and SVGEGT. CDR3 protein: CASSSWTDTQYF. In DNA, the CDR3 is TGTGCCAGCAGTTCATGGACAGATACGCAGTATTTT.

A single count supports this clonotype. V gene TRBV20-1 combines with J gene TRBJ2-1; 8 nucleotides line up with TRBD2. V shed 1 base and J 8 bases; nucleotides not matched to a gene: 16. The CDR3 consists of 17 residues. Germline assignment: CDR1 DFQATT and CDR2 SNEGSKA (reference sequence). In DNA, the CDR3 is TGCAGTGCTAGAGGTTTATCGGCTCGCGGGGGGTCTTATGAGCAGTTCTTC. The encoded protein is CSARGLSARGGSYEQFF.

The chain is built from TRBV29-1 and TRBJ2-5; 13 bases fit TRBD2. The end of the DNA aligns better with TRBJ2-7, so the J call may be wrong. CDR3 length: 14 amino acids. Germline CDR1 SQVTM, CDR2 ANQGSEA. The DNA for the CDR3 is TGCAGCGTTTGCGGACTAGCGGGAGCCAACGAGCAGTACTTC. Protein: CSVCGLAGANEQYF.

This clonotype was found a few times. The chain's CDR3 is CAISESGRQAPEQFF. The DNA for the CDR3 is TGTGCCATCAGTGAGTCTGGGAGACAGGCACCCGAGCAGTTCTTC. This chain uses TRBV10-3 with TRBJ2-1, with D perhaps matching TRBD1 (6 bases). This CDR3 is 15 amino acids long. V was cut by 0 bases and J by 10 bases, with 16 bases left in between. Per the germline V gene, CDR1 is ENHRY and CDR2 is SYGVKD.